Following are 6 T cell receptor beta chains from one sample sequenced in a study of cytomegalovirus exposure and HLA in healthy donors (dated by TCRdb to 2016 to 2017). The protocol used for the library was the immunoSEQ multiplex PCR assay. The multiplex PCR relied on a mix of 60 forward primers for TCR Vbeta segments and 13 reverse primers for TCR Jbeta segments. TCRdb re-hosts the immuneACCESS table, in-frame sequences only. Its copies lack some clones; in the studies checked, an unresolved V gene accounts for under half of them, and the cause for the rest is not known. This sample has 95,000 to 150,000 clones in its table, and 78% of those were observed once. The ten most abundant clones make up approximately 3.9% of the sample. What was sequenced was PBMCs. Receptor source: a man aged 40-50 years in good health and CMV-seronegative.

This sequence joins TRBV5-1 and TRBJ2-2, with 12 bases that match TRBD1. The CDR3 covers 15 residues. Trimming took 4 bases from V and 7 from J; bases not matched to a gene: 5. Germline V lookup: CDR1 SGHRS, CDR2 YFSETQ. The CDR3 is CASSQRDRGLGELFF. The CDR3 nucleotides read TGCGCCAGCAGCCAGAGGGACAGGGGGCTCGGGGAGCTGTTTTTT.

The gene calls are TRBV28 and TRBJ2-4, with a tentative D call TRBD2 (5 bases). With 1 base removed from V and 6 bases from J, the gap between germline ends came to 13 bases. This CDR3 region has 15 residues. CDR1 and CDR2 (germline): MDHEN, SYDVKM. The CDR3 spells CASSLSTTLRNIQYF. DNA of the CDR3: TGTGCCAGCAGTTTATCGACTACCCTTCGAAACATTCAGTACTTC. The whole variable domain, filled in from reference TRBV28 and TRBJ2-4, reads DVKVTQSSRYLVKRTGEKVFLECVQDMDHENMFWYRQDPGLGLRLIYFSYDVKMKEKGDIPEGYSVSREKKERFSLILESASTNQTSMYLCASSLSTTLRNIQYFGAGTRLSVL.

The chain has TRBV19 and TRBJ2-7; 8 nucleotides match TRBD2. The V gene's germline CDR1 is LNHDA and CDR2 SQIVND (reference sequence). The CDR3 has 14 amino acids. After removal of 7 bases from V and 0 bases from J, the junction contained 5 bases not matched to a gene. CDR3 coding DNA: TGTGCCAGTAATGAGCGGGGGTTCTCCTACGAGCAGTACTTC. Its translation is CASNERGFSYEQYF. The entire variable domain, with the rest obtained from reference TRBV19 and TRBJ2-7, is as follows: DGGITQSPKYLFRKEGQNVTLSCEQNLNHDAMYWYRQDPGQGLRLIYYSQIVNDFQKGDIAEGYSVSREKKESFPLTVTSAQKNPTAFYLCASNERGFSYEQYFGPGTRLTVT.

The gene calls are TRBV4-3 and TRBJ1-1, with a weak D call TRBD1 (6 bases). This CDR3 comprises 15 residues. Germline loops: CDR1 LGHNA, CDR2 YSLEER. Trimming pared 2 bases from V and 4 bases from J, leaving 14 bases between. The CDR3, as DNA: TGCGCCAGCAGCCAAAATTGGGGGCTCGGCACTGAAGCTTTCTTT. It yields the protein CASSQNWGLGTEAFF.

The rearrangement uses TRBV7-2 and TRBJ2-5, with 7 bases that match TRBD1. The J call may be faulty, since TRBJ2-7 better matches the DNA end. The CDR3 contains 15 residues. CDR1 and CDR2 (germline): SGHTA, FQGNSA. DNA of the CDR3: TGTGCCAGCAGCTTACTAGGACAGGACCGCTCCGAGCAGTACTTC. It specifies CASSLLGQDRSEQYF.

The CDR3 loop reads CSVRETLNTGELFF. CDR3 nucleotide sequence: TGCAGCGTTCGCGAGACTCTGAACACCGGGGAGCTGTTTTTT. This chain connects TRBV29-1 to TRBJ2-2; D remains ambiguous. Germline V gene lookup returns CDR1 SQVTM and CDR2 ANQGSEA. V gave up 5 bases and J gave up 1 base, with 11 bases separating them. The CDR3 extends over 14 amino acids.